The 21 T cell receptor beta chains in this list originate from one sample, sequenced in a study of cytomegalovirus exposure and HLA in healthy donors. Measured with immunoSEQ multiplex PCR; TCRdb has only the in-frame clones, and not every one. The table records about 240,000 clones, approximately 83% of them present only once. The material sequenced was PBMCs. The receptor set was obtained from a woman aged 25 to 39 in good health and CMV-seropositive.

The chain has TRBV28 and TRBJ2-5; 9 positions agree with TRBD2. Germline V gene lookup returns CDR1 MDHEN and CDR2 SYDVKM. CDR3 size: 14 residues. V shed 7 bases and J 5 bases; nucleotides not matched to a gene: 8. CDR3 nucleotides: TGTGCCAGCAAGCTAGCGGGAAAGTTGGAGACCCAGTACTTC. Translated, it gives CASKLAGKLETQYF. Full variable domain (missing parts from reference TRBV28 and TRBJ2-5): DVKVTQSSRYLVKRTGEKVFLECVQDMDHENMFWYRQDPGLGLRLIYFSYDVKMKEKGDIPEGYSVSREKKERFSLILESASTNQTSMYLCASKLAGKLETQYFGPGTRLLVL.

The CDR3 nucleotides read TGTGCCAGCAGCGTGTTGGGACAGGGGTCTGGCTACACCTTC. The encoded protein is CASSVLGQGSGYTF. This chain joins TRBV9 and TRBJ1-2; 10 bases are a match to TRBD1. The trim removed 2 bases at V and 7 bases at J, leaving 5 bases unmatched. Germline V gene sequence: CDR1 SGDLS, CDR2 YYNGEE. This CDR3 spans 14 amino acids.

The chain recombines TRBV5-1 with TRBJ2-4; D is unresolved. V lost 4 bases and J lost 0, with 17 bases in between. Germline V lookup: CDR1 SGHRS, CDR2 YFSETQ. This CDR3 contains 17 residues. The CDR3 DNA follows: TGCGCCAGCAGCGCCCGCTCCTACGAAATAGCCAAAAACATTCAGTACTTC. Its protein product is CASSARSYEIAKNIQYF.

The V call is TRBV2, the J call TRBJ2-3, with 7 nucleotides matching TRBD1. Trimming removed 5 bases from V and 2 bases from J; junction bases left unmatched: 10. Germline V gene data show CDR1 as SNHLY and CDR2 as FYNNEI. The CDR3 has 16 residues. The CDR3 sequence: CASSTSGTADTDTQYF. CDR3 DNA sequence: TGTGCCAGCAGTACGTCAGGGACAGCAGACACAGATACGCAGTATTTT.

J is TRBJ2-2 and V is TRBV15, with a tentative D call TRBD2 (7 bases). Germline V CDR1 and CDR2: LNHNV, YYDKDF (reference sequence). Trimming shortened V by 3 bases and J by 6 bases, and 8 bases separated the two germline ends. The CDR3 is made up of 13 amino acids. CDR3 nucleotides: TGTGCCACCAGCAGGGGGGGGCCCGGGGAGCTGTTTTTT. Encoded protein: CATSRGGPGELFF.

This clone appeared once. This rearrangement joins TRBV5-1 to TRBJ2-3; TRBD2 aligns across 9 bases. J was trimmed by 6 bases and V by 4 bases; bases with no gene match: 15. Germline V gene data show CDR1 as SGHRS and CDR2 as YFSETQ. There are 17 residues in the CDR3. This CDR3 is CASSRAGGGRREDTQYF. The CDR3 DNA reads TGCGCCAGCAGCAGAGCGGGAGGCGGACGGAGGGAGGATACGCAGTATTTT.

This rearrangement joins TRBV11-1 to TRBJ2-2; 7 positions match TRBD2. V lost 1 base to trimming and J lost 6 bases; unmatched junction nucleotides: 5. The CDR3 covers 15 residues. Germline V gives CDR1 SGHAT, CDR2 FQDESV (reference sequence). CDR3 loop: CASSLGAGVSGELFF. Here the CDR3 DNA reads TGTGCCAGCAGCTTAGGGGCGGGAGTTTCCGGGGAGCTGTTTTTT. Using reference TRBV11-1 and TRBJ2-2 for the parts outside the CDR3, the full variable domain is EAEVAQSPRYKITEKSQAVAFWCDPISGHATLYWYRQILGQGPELLVQFQDESVVDDSQLPKDRFSAERLKGVDSTLKIQPAELGDSAMYLCASSLGAGVSGELFFGEGSRLTVL.

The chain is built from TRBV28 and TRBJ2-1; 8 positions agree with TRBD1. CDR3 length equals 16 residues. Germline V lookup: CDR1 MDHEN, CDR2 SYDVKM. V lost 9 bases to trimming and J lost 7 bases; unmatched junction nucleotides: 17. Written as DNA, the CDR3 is TGTGCCAGTTCGGGAAGGTACAGGGGGAAGACGAATGAGCAGTTCTTC. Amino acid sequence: CASSGRYRGKTNEQFF.

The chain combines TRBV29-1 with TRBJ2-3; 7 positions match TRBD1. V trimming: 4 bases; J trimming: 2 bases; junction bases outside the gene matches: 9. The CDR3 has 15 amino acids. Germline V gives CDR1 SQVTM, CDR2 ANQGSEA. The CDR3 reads CSVVGTVLNTDTQYF. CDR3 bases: TGCAGCGTTGTGGGGACAGTCTTGAACACAGATACGCAGTATTTT.

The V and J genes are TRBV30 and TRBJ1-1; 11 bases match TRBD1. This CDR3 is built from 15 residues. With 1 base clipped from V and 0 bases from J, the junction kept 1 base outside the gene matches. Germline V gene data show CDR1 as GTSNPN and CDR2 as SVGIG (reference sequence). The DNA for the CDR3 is TGTGCCTGGAGTGGGACAGGGGGCTTGAACACTGAAGCTTTCTTT. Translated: CAWSGTGGLNTEAFF.

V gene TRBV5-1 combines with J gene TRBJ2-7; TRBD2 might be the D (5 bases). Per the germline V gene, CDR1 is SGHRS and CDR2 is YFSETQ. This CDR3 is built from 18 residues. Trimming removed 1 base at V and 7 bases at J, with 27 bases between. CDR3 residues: CASSLFGGLDDLAREQYF. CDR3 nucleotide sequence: TGCGCCAGCAGCTTGTTTGGCGGGTTAGACGACTTAGCTCGGGAGCAGTACTTC.

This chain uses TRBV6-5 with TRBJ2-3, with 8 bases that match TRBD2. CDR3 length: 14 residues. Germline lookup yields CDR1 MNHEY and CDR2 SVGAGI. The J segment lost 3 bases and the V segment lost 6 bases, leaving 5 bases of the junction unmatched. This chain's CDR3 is CASRGLVTTDTQYF. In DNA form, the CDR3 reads TGTGCCAGCAGGGGACTAGTAACAACAGATACGCAGTATTTT.

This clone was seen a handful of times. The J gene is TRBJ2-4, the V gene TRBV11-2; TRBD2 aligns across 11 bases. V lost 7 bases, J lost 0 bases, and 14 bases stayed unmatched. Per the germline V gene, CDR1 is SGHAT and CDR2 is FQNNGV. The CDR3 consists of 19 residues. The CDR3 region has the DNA TGTGCCAGCAAACCTCCAGGGACTAGCGGACCTCTAGCCAAAAACATTCAGTACTTC. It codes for CASKPPGTSGPLAKNIQYF.

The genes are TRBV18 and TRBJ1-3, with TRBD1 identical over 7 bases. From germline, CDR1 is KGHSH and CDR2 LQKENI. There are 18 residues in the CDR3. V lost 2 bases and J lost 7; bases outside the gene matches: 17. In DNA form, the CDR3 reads TGTGCCAGCTCACCAGTTGGTCCGACAGGGAGGTCTTGGAACACCATATATTTT. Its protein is CASSPVGPTGRSWNTIYF.

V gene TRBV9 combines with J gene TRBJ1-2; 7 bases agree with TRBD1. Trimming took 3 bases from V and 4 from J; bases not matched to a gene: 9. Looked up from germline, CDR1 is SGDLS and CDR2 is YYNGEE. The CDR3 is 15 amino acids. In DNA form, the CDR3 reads TGTGCCAGCAGCGCTGAGGGGGCGTCCCCCTATGGCTACACCTTC. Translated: CASSAEGASPYGYTF.

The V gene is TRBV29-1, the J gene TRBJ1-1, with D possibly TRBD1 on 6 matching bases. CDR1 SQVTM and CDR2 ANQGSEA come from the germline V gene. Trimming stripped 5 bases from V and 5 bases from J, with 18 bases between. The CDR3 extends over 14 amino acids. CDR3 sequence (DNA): TGCAGCGTTTCAGGGGCGGCTCCCGGGACTGAAGCTTTCTTT. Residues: CSVSGAAPGTEAFF.

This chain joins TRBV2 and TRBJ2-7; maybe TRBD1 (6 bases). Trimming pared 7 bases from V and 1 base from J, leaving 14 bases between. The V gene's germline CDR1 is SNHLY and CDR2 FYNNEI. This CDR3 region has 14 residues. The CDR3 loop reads CASTGRDTSYEQYF. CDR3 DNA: TGTGCCAGCACTGGCCGGGACACTTCCTACGAGCAGTACTTC.

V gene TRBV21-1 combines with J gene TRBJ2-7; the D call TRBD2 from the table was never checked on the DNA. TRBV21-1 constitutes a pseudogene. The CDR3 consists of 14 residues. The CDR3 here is CASSPKWEGYEQYF. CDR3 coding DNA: TGTGCCAGCAGCCCAAAGTGGGAGGGTTACGAGCAGTACTTC.

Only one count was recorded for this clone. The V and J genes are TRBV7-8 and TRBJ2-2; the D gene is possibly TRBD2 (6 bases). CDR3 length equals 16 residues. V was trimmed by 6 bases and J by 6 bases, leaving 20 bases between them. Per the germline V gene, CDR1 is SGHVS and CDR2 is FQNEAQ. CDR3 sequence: CASRSVGTSRPGELFF. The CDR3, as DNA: TGTGCCAGCAGATCAGTGGGGACTTCAAGACCCGGGGAGCTGTTTTTT.

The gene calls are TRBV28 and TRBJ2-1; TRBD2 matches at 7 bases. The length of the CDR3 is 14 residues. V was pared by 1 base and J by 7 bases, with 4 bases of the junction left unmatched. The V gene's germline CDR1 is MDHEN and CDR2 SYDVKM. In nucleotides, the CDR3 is TGTGCCAGCAGTTTATTTCGGCGGGAGAATGAGCAGTTCTTC. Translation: CASSLFRRENEQFF.

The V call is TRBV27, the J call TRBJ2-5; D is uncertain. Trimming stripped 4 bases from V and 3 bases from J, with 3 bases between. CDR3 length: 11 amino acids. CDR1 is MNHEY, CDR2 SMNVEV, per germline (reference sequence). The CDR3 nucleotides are TGTGCCAGCAGTTCAAAAGAGACCCAGTACTTC. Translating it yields CASSSKETQYF.